This TCR beta chain was sequenced in a study of blood T cells in healthy people across ages. Notes on the study in general: Fewer expanded clones and more diversity marked long-lived versus aged donors.

The donors, all healthy, were Caucasians living in Russia, aged roughly 6 to 100. In each sample, at least 7 million PBMCs were isolated. A note on this clonotype: The target antigen is unknown.

V gave up 3 bases and J gave up 0 bases, with 11 bases separating them. Germline V gene lookup returns CDR1 SEHNR and CDR2 FQNEAQ (reference sequence). There are 15 residues in the CDR3. The use of a sample-barcoded 5' primer and a J-beta primer mix characterized a second PCR of roughly 6 to 11 cycles. One entry per CDR3 protein results from TCRdb running MiXCR on the 5' RACE reads. Counted here are over 500,000 distinct CDR3 sequences, about a quarter occurring once; the ten biggest clones make up roughly 3.5%. These records were also assigned to another study, of T cells of mothers and their children. As that report states: Study donors consisted of a few healthy Caucasian mothers and their six children.

Source material: blood. This sequence was found in a boy between 2 and 10 years old in good health. The V call is TRBV7-9, the J call TRBJ1-1; perhaps TRBD1 as D (5 bases). CDR3 bases: TGTGCCAGCAGCTTCTACAGGTTCCTGAACACTGAAGCTTTCTTT. It specifies CASSFYRFLNTEAFF.